The source of this T cell receptor beta chain is a study of cytomegalovirus exposure and HLA in healthy donors. General study findings and limits: In a later analysis, specific HLA alleles were associated with 15,000 to 20,000 TCR beta sequences at a 0.05 false discovery rate.

About this clone itself: Its antigen remains unknown.

Primers for the PCR totalled 60 Vbeta and 13 Jbeta. Under the authors' procedure: Later work found around 72 million unique TCR beta chains, with 10 million to 14 million shared. Only in-frame clones appear in the TCRdb table, and some are missing; sequencing was by immunoSEQ multiplex PCR. That table supplies the V and J calls and clone size; D and trimming were determined from the DNA. The sample has around 100,000 clones; approximately 89% are singletons. CDR1 is SNHLY and CDR2 is FYNNEI in the germline V gene. V gave up 6 bases and J gave up 4 bases, with 19 bases separating them. This CDR3 spans 16 amino acids.

Source material: PBMCs. The V call is TRBV2, the J call TRBJ1-5; tentatively, D is TRBD1 (6 bases). This clonotype was obtained from a man aged 25 to 45 in good health and CMV-seronegative. The CDR3, as DNA: TGTGCCAGCAGCCCTTTCAGGGCAGGGGTAAATCAGCCCCAGCATTTT. Residues: CASSPFRAGVNQPQHF.